A selection of T cell receptor beta chains follows, all from one sample in a study of blood T cells in healthy people across ages. TCRdb itself ran the 5' RACE reads through MiXCR, one entry per CDR3 protein. The repertoire holds around 1,000,000 distinct CDR3 sequences, under 30% seen once, with around 0.75% in the top ten. These data were likewise used in another study, on T cells of mothers and their children.

The material sequenced was blood. Every receptor here comes from a girl aged 2 to 9 in good health. CDR3s include the opening cysteine and the closing phenylalanine or tryptophan. The D gene is left open where the match is weak. Clone size is stated in some rows and not others, as once, few, many or a class when expanded.

.	TRBV20-1	TRBJ2-3	.	TGCAGTGCTAGTGTCTTTTGGCTGTCCACAGATACGCAGTATTTT	CSASVFWLSTDTQYF
TRBD1	TRBV6-1	TRBJ2-5	.	TGTGCCAGCAAGACAGGGGCAGGGGGTGTGTACTTC	CASKTGAGGVYF
.	TRBV4-3	TRBJ2-1	.	TGCGCCAGCAGCCAAGATCTATGGAGATTAATCAATGAGCAGTTCTTC	CASSQDLWRLINEQFF
TRBD1	TRBV5-1	TRBJ2-5	.	TGCGCCAGCAGCCTCGCGACAGGGAATCAAGAGACCCAGTACTTC	CASSLATGNQETQYF
.	TRBV5-1	TRBJ1-1	few	TGCGCCAGCAGCATGTGGACCGACCCCCCTGAAGCTTTCTTT	CASSMWTDPPEAFF
.	TRBV11-3	TRBJ1-5	few	TGTGCCAGCAGCTTAGGACCCCGGACGGATAGCAATCAGCCCCAGCATTTT	CASSLGPRTDSNQPQHF
.	TRBV4-2	TRBJ2-5	.	TGTGCCAGCAGCCAAGTGACGCAATCTTTGTGGGAGACCCAGTACTTC	CASSQVTQSLWETQYF
.	TRBV7-6	TRBJ1-4	few	TGTGCCAGCAGCATACAGGGAACTAATGAAAAACTGTTTTTT	CASSIQGTNEKLFF
.	TRBV29-1	TRBJ2-7	few	TGCAGCGTGCCCGGGACCGCCTCCTACGAGCAGTACTTC	CSVPGTASYEQYF
TRBD1	TRBV6-2/TRBV6-3	TRBJ2-7	few	TGTGCCAGCAGTTACGGGGACAGGGAAAGCCACGAGCAGTACTTC	CASSYGDRESHEQYF
.	TRBV27	TRBJ1-2	.	TGTGCCAGCAGTTTATCCTTGGGTGGTGGCCCGAACTATGGCCACACCTTC	CASSLSLGGGPNYGHTF
.	TRBV29-1	TRBJ1-1	.	TGCCGCTGGCCCAGGAAAGCTTTCTTT	CRWPRKAFF
.	TRBV5-1	TRBJ1-4	few	TGCGCCAGCAGCTTGGTCGGGGCCCACTCAAATGAAAGACTGTTTTTT	CASSLVGAHSNERLFF
TRBD2	TRBV7-9	TRBJ2-1	.	TGTGCCAGCAGCTTTCAGGAAGAAGCGGGGTCGGATGAGCAGTTCTTC	CASSFQEEAGSDEQFF
.	TRBV19	TRBJ2-3	few	TGTGCCAGTAAAGTCCGGGGCCAAGATACAGATACGCAGTATTTT	CASKVRGQDTDTQYF
.	TRBV19	TRBJ2-5	few	TGTGCCAGTAAGGGGCTCGACGAGACCCAGTACTTC	CASKGLDETQYF
.	TRBV29-1	TRBJ2-1	.	TGCAGCGTTGAAGAGGCTGGATACAATGAGCAGTTCTTC	CSVEEAGYNEQFF